The 11 T cell receptor beta chains given below trace back to one sample, sequenced in a study of T cells in Graves' hyperthyroidism and ophthalmopathy. RNA transcripts gave rise to amplified TCR beta CDR3 regions. With the HTBI primer set, the TCR CDR3 went through a first round of RT-PCR. TCRdb reprocessed the multiplex PCR reads with MiXCR, giving one entry per CDR3 protein. The data hold 500,000 to 750,000 distinct CDR3 sequences, with around a sixth observed a single time. The sequenced sample consisted of blood. These receptors originate from a woman aged 30 to 39 with Graves' hyperthyroidism.

This clonotype has just a few counts. The V call is TRBV18, the J call TRBJ1-6; D uncertain. This CDR3 contains 13 residues. Germline V gene sequence: CDR1 KGHSH, CDR2 LQKENI. V dropped 4 bases and J dropped 8 bases, with 9 bases sitting between them. CDR3 sequence: CASSQGADSPLHF. For the CDR3, the DNA is TGTGCCAGCTCACAGGGCGCAGATTCACCCCTCCACTTT. The whole variable domain, filled in from reference TRBV18 and TRBJ1-6, reads NAGVMQNPRHLVRRRGQEARLRCSPMKGHSHVYWYRQLPEEGLKFMVYLQKENIIDESGMPKERFSAEFPKEGPSILRIQQVVRGDSAAYFCASSQGADSPLHFGNGTRLTVT.

This chain joins TRBV28 and TRBJ2-1, with 13 bases fitting TRBD2. Trimming at V came to 5 bases and at J to 4 bases, leaving 8 bases not matched to a gene. Germline V lookup: CDR1 MDHEN, CDR2 SYDVKM. The CDR3 has 17 amino acids. For the CDR3, the DNA is TGTGCCAGCAGTAAAAACCTGGGACTAGCGGGGTACAATGAGCAGTTCTTC. Protein product: CASSKNLGLAGYNEQFF.

Ten or more counts support this clonotype. The gene calls are TRBV28 and TRBJ2-7; D is possibly TRBD2 (6 bases). The CDR3 extends over 15 amino acids. Trimming stripped 6 bases from V and 2 bases from J, with 17 bases between. Germline CDR1 and CDR2: MDHEN and SYDVKM. CDR3 nucleotides: TGTGCCAGCAGAAAAACTGCGGGAATGCCCTACGAGCAGTACTTC. Protein: CASRKTAGMPYEQYF.

This clonotype was counted at least ten times. The chain has TRBV7-9 and TRBJ2-7, with 7 bases identical to TRBD2. The CDR3 spans 15 residues. Trimming cost V 5 bases and J 0 bases; bases outside gene matches: 7. Germline loops: CDR1 SEHNR, CDR2 FQNEAQ (reference sequence). Here the CDR3 reads CASSEGTKNSYEQYF. The CDR3 DNA is TGTGCCAGCAGCGAAGGGACTAAAAACTCCTACGAGCAGTACTTC.

This clonotype was picked up many times. CDR3 nucleotide sequence: TGTGCCAGCAGTGTTACAAGGTCCGGAGATACGCAGTATTTT. Its translation: CASSVTRSGDTQYF. The chain recombines TRBV2 with TRBJ2-3; D is undetermined. CDR3 size: 14 residues. CDR1 is SNHLY, CDR2 FYNNEI, per germline. V lost 4 bases, J lost 5 bases, and 13 bases lay in between.

This clonotype was counted ten times or more. V usage is TRBV28 and J usage is TRBJ1-1; D call uncertain. The length of the CDR3 is 14 residues. V dropped 7 bases and J dropped 5 bases, with 17 bases sitting between them. The germline V gene encodes CDR1 MDHEN and CDR2 SYDVKM. In DNA form, the CDR3 reads TGTGCCAGCACAAATACGGGCCGAGGGACTGAAGCTTTCTTT. Translation: CASTNTGRGTEAFF. Together with reference TRBV28 and TRBJ1-1, the CDR3 gives the full variable domain: DVKVTQSSRYLVKRTGEKVFLECVQDMDHENMFWYRQDPGLGLRLIYFSYDVKMKEKGDIPEGYSVSREKKERFSLILESASTNQTSMYLCASTNTGRGTEAFFGQGTRLTVV.

This clonotype was seen more than once but under ten times. This chain joins TRBV7-8 and TRBJ2-6; perhaps TRBD1 as D (6 bases). This CDR3 comprises 16 residues. From germline, CDR1 is SGHVS and CDR2 FQNEAQ. Trimming pared 1 base from V and 2 bases from J, leaving 9 bases between. The CDR3, as DNA: TGTGCCAGCAGCTTAGAAGGGGGTACTGGGGCCAACGTCCTGACTTTC. Its protein is CASSLEGGTGANVLTF.

With regard to this clonotype: A single base separates this from a much larger clone, so it may be a read error. The chain is built from TRBV7-3 and TRBJ2-1; D is possibly TRBD2 (6 bases). The germline V gene encodes CDR1 SGHTA and CDR2 FQGTGA. This CDR3 spans 15 amino acids. The CDR3 sequence: CASSLAAGRPGEQFF. The DNA for the CDR3 is TGCGCCAGCAGCTTGGCCGCGGGAAGGCCCGGTGAGCAGTTCTTC.

This clonotype was seen more than once but under ten times. This sequence joins TRBV24-1 and TRBJ2-3, with 10 bases lining up with TRBD2. This CDR3 has 15 amino acids. In germline, CDR1 is KGHDR, CDR2 SFDVKD. The ends lost 10 bases at V and 5 bases at J; junction bases unmatched: 11. For the CDR3, the DNA is TGTGCCACGGGTTCAGCGGGAGGGAAGATAGATACGCAGTATTTT. It translates to CATGSAGGKIDTQYF.

This clonotype was recorded many times. The chain combines TRBV18 with TRBJ2-7, with D maybe TRBD2 (5 bases). Looked up from germline, CDR1 is KGHSH and CDR2 is LQKENI. V was cut by 0 bases and J by 6 bases, with 9 bases left in between. The CDR3 has 13 amino acids. The CDR3 loop reads CASSPPRGFEQYF. The CDR3 nucleotides are TGTGCCAGCTCACCACCGAGAGGGTTCGAGCAGTACTTC.

This clonotype showed up many times. The chain recombines TRBV6-1 with TRBJ1-1, with TRBD1 matching over 9 bases. Germline CDR1 is MNHNS and CDR2 is SASEGT. V shed 6 bases and J 4 bases; nucleotides not matched to a gene: 6. This CDR3 has 14 residues. This chain's CDR3 is CASSFGTGSTEAFF. The CDR3 coding sequence is TGTGCCAGCAGCTTCGGGACAGGGAGCACTGAAGCTTTCTTT.